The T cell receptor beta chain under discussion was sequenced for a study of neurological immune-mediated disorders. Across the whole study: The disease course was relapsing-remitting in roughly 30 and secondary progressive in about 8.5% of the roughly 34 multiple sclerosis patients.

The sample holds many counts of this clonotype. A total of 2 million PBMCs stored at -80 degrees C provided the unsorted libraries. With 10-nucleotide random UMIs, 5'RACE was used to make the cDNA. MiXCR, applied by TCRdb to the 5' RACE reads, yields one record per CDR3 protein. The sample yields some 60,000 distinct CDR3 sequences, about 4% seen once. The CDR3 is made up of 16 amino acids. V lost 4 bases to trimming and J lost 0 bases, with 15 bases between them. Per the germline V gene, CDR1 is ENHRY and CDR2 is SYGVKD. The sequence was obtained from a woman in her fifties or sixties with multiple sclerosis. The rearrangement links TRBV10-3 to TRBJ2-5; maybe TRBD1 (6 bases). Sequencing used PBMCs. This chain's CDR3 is CAISVLRGSNQETQYF. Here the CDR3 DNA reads TGTGCCATCAGTGTTTTGAGGGGGTCCAACCAAGAGACCCAGTACTTC.